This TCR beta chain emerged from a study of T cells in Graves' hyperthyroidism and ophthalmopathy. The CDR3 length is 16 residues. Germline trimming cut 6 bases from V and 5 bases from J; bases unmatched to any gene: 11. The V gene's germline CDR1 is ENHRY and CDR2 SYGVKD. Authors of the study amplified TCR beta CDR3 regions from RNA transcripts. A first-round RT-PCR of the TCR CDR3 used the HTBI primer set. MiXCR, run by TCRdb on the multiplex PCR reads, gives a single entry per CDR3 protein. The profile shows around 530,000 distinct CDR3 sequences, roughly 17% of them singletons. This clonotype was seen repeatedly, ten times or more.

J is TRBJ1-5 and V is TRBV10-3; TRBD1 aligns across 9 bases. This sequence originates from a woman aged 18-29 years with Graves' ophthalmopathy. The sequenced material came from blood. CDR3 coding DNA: TGTGCCATCAGCGATGCCGGGACAGGGAGGGATCAGCCCCAGCATTTT. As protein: CAISDAGTGRDQPQHF.